This T cell receptor beta chain is from a study of T cells in Graves' hyperthyroidism and ophthalmopathy. The study excluded patients with uncontrolled infection, other autoimmune disease, pregnancy or lactation. This clonotype was observed a few times. What it binds is unknown. Germline lookup yields CDR1 SNHLY and CDR2 FYNNEI. Trimming removed 5 bases at V and 6 bases at J, with 8 bases between. CDR3 length: 12 residues. Regions amplified from RNA transcripts were the TCR beta CDR3 regions. First-round RT-PCR of the TCR CDR3 relied on the HTBI primer set. Via MiXCR, TCRdb re-called the multiplex PCR reads, giving one row per CDR3 protein. This table holds around 340,000 distinct CDR3 sequences, 15% to 20% found once. Study outcomes and limitations: The blood repertoire included most of the expanded thyroid clonotypes above 0.001.

The specimen sequenced was blood. The rearrangement links TRBV2 to TRBJ2-1, with D perhaps TRBD2 (5 bases). The clonotype comes from a man aged 25-45 years with Graves' hyperthyroidism. CDR3 nucleotide sequence: TGTGCCAGCAGTCTAGCTAGCAATGAGCAGTTCTTC. Residues: CASSLASNEQFF.